This T cell receptor (beta chain) was captured in a study of response to subunit inactivated influenza vaccine. Study-level points and caveats: The authors proposed limited new T cell recruitment per seasonal influenza vaccination.

TCRdb processed the RT-PCR reads anew with MiXCR; each CDR3 protein has one entry. The data hold some 600,000 distinct CDR3 sequences, with around 15% observed a single time. Note on this clonotype: Antigen unknown.

This CDR3 is built from 12 residues. With 7 bases removed from V and 8 bases from J, the gap between germline ends came to 11 bases. Germline CDR1 SNHLY, CDR2 FYNNEI. The TCR originated in a man between 50 and 59 years old who received an inactivated influenza vaccine. The specimen comprised PBMCs from blood, sampled approximately 15 days before vaccination. The chain uses TRBV2 and TRBJ1-4; D is undetermined. The CDR3 reads CASNPSGEKLFF. The CDR3 region has the DNA TGTGCCAGCAACCCCTCGGGGGAAAAACTGTTTTTT.